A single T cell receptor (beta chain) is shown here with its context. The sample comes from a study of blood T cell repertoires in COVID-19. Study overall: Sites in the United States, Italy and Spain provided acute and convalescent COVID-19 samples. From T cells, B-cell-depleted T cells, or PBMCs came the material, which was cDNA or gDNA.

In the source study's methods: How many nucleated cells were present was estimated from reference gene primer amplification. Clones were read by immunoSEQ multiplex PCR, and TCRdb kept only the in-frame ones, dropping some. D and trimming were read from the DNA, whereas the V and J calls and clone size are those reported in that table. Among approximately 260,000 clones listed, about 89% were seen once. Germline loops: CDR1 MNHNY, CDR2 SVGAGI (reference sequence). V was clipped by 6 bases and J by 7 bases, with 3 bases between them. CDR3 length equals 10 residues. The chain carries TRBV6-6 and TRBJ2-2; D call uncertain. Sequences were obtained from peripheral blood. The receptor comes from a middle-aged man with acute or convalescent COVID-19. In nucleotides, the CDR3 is TGTGCCAGCAGCCTCGGGGAGCTGTTTTTT. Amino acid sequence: CASSLGELFF.